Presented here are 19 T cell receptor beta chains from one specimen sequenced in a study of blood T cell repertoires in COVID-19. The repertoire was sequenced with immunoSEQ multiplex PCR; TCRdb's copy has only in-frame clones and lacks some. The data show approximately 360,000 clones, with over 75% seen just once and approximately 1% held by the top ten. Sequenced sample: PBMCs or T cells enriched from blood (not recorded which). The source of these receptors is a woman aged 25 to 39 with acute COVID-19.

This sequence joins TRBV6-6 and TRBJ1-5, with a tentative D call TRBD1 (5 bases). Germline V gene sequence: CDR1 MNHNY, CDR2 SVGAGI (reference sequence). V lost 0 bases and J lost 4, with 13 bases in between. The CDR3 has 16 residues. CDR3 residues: CASSYSGQGSNQPQHF. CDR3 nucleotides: TGTGCCAGCAGTTACTCGGGGCAGGGATCAAATCAGCCCCAGCATTTT.

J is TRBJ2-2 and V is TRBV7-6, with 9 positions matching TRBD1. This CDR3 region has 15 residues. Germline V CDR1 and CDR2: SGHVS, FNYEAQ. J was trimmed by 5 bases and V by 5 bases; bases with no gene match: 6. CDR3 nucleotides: TGTGCCAGCAGCCCGGGACAGGGAGGGACCGGGGAGCTGTTTTTT. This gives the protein CASSPGQGGTGELFF.

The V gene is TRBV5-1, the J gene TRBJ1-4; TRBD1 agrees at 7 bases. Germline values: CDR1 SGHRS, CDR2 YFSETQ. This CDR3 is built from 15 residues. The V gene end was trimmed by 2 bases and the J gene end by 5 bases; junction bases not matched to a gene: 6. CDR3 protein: CASSFQQGSNEKLFF. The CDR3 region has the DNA TGCGCCAGCAGCTTCCAACAGGGGTCGAATGAAAAACTGTTTTTT.

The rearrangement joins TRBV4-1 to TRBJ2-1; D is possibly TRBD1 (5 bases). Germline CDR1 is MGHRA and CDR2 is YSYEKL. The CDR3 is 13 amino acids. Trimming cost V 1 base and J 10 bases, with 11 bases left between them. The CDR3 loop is CASSQVQGSEQFF. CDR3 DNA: TGCGCCAGCAGCCAAGTGCAGGGTTCCGAGCAGTTCTTC.

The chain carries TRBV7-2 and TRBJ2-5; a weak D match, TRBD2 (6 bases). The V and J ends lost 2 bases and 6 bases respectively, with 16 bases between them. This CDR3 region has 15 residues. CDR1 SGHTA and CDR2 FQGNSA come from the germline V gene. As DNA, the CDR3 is TGTGCCAGCAGCTTATACGGGACTGGGGGGAAGACCCAGTACTTC. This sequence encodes CASSLYGTGGKTQYF.

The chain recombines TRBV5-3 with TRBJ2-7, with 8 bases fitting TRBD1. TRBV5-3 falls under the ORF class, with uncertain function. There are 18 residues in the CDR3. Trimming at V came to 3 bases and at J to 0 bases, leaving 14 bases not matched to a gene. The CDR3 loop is CARSSHDRPGQASYEQYF. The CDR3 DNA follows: TGTGCCAGAAGCTCCCACGACCGGCCGGGACAGGCCTCCTACGAGCAGTACTTC.

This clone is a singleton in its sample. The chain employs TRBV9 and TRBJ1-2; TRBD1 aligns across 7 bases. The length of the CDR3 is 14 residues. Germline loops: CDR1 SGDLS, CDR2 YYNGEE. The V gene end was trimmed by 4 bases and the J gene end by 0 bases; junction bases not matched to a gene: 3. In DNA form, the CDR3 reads TGTGCCAGCAGCCGGGACAGCCCTAACTATGGCTACACCTTC. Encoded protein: CASSRDSPNYGYTF.

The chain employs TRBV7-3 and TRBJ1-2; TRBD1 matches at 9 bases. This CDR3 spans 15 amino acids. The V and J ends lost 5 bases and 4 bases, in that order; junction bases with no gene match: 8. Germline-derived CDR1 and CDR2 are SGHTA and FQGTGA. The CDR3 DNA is TGTGCCAGCAGCCCCCCGGGGACAGGGAGCTATGGCTACACCTTC. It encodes CASSPPGTGSYGYTF.

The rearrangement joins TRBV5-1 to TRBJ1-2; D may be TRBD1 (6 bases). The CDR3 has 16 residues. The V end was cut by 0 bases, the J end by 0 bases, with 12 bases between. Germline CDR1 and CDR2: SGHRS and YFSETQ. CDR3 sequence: CASSLGGHLSNYGYTF. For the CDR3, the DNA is TGCGCCAGCAGCTTGGGGGGACACCTGTCTAACTATGGCTACACCTTC. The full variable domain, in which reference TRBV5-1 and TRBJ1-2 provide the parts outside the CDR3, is KAGVTQTPRYLIKTRGQQVTLSCSPISGHRSVSWYQQTPGQGLQFLFEYFSETQRNKGNFPGRFSGRQFSNSRSEMNVSTLELGDSALYLCASSLGGHLSNYGYTFGSGTRLTVV.

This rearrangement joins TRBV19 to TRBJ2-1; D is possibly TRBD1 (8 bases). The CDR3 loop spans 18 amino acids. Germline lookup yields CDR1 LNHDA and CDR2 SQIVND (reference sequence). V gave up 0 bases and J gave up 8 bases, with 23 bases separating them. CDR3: CASSIDFPYRGGLDEQFF. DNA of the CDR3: TGTGCCAGTAGTATAGATTTCCCCTACAGGGGGGGGCTCGATGAGCAGTTCTTC.

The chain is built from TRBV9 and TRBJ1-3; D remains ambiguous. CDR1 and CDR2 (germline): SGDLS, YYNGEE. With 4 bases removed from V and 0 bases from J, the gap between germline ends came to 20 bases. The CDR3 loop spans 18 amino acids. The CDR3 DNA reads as TGTGCCAGCAGCCGTCAAGACCGGGGTAAGCCCTCTGGAAACACCATATATTTT. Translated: CASSRQDRGKPSGNTIYF.

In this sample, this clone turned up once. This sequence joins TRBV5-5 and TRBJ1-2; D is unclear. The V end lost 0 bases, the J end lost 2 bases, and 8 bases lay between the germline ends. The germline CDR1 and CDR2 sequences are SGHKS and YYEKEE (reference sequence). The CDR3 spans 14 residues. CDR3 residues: CASSLGGPNYGYTF. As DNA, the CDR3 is TGTGCCAGCAGCTTGGGAGGCCCAAACTATGGCTACACCTTC.

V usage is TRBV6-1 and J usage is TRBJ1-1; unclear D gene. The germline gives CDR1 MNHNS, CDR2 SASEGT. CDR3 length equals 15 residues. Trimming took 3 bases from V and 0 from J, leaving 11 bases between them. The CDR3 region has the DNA TGTGCCAGCAGTGAGTATAAAGCGGTGAACACTGAAGCTTTCTTT. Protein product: CASSEYKAVNTEAFF.

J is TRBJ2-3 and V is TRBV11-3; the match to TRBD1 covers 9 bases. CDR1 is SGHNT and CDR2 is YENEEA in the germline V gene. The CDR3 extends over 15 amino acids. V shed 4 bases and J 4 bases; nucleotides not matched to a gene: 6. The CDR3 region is CASSSGTGNSDTQYF. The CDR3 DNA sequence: TGTGCCAGCAGCTCGGGGACAGGGAACTCAGATACGCAGTATTTT.

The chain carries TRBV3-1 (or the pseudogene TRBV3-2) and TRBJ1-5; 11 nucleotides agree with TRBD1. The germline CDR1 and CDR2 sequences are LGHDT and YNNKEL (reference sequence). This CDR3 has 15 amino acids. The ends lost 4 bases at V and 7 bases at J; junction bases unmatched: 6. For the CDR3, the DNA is TGTGCCAGCAGCCCCGGGACAGGGGGTAAACAGCCCCAGCATTTT. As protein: CASSPGTGGKQPQHF.

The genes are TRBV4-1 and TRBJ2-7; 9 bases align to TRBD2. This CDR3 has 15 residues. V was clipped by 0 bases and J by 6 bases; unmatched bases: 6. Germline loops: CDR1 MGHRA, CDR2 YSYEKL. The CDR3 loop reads CASSQDPQRGAEQYF. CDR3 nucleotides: TGCGCCAGCAGCCAAGATCCCCAGCGGGGGGCCGAGCAGTACTTC.

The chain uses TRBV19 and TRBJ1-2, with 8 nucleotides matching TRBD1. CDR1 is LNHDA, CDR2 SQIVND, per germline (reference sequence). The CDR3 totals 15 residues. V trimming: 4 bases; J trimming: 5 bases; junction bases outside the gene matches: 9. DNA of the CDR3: TGTGCCAGTAGTACCTCTTCCCAGGGGGCGTATGGCTACACCTTC. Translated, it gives CASSTSSQGAYGYTF. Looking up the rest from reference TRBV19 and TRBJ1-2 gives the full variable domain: DGGITQSPKYLFRKEGQNVTLSCEQNLNHDAMYWYRQDPGQGLRLIYYSQIVNDFQKGDIAEGYSVSREKKESFPLTVTSAQKNPTAFYLCASSTSSQGAYGYTFGSGTRLTVV.

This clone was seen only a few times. The CDR3 bases are TGTGCCAGTAGGGACGCGCAAGGGGAGCCCCAGCATTTT. Protein: CASRDAQGEPQHF. The chain couples TRBV19 to TRBJ1-5; weak D call: TRBD1 (5 bases). V was trimmed by 6 bases and J by 8 bases, leaving 14 bases between them. The CDR3 runs 13 residues. From germline, CDR1 is LNHDA and CDR2 SQIVND (reference sequence).

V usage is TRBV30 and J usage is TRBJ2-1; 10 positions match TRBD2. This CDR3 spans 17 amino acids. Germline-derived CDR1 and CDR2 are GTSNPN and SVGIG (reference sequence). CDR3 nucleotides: TGTGCGATATCGGAGAGCGGGGGGGCCTTTAGGGTCGATGAGCAGTTCTTC. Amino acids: CAISESGGAFRVDEQFF.